This T cell receptor beta chain was recorded in a study of cytomegalovirus exposure and HLA in healthy donors. To note about this clone: Its antigen is undetermined.

V lost 6 bases and J lost 3; bases outside the gene matches: 7. Germline V gives CDR1 SGHRS, CDR2 YFSETQ. The CDR3 loop spans 15 amino acids. General observations from the study: An analysis was carried out at a later point. It showed that HLA-associated TCR beta chains were more clonally expanded than equally common non-associated chains. Later, TCR association rates were found to vary by HLA locus, highest for DRB1 and lowest for HLA-C.

Researchers ran the PCR with 60 Vbeta and 13 Jbeta primers. Sequenced by immunoSEQ multiplex PCR; TCRdb stores in-frame clones only, minus some. Altogether some 190,000 clones are present, 86% being singletons, with the ten largest covering approximately 0.31%. The source of this sequence is a woman aged 25 to 39 in good health and CMV-seronegative. This chain joins TRBV5-1 and TRBJ2-5, with TRBD1 identical over 11 bases. Material: PBMCs. For the CDR3, the DNA is TGCGCCAGCACCCGAGGACAGGGGGCCGAAGAGACCCAGTACTTC. It codes for CASTRGQGAEETQYF.